This record looks at one TCR beta chain sequence and its context. The data were obtained in a study of blood T cell repertoires in COVID-19. The wider study: Samples came from the United States, Italy and Spain, spanning acute and convalescent COVID-19. PBMCs, B-cell-depleted T cells, or T cells were the source of the cDNA or gDNA that made up the material.

Those enrolled in Seattle joined during active infection and were followed longitudinally afterward. CDR3 length: 13 amino acids. V was clipped by 6 bases and J by 1 base, with 10 bases between them. Here immunoSEQ multiplex PCR was the method, and the copy in TCRdb shows in-frame clones only, minus some. The sample lists some 390,000 clones; about 89% were seen once. Sequenced input: peripheral blood. The V call is TRBV12-3 or TRBV12-4, the J call TRBJ2-7; tentative D call: TRBD2 (6 bases). This receptor was identified in a woman aged 40 to 50 with COVID-19, enrolled during active disease. The CDR3 region has the DNA TGTGCCAGCAGCCCCGGGACTTCCTACGAGCAGTACTTC. Its translation is CASSPGTSYEQYF.